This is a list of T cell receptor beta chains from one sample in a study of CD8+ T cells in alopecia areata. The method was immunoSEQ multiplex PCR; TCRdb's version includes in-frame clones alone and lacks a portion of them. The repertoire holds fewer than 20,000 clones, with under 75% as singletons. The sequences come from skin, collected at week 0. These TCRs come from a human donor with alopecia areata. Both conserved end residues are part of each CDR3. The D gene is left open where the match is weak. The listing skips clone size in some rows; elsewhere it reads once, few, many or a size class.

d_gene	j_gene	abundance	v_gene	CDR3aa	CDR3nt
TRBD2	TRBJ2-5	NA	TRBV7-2	CASSPMPLAGYETQYF	TGTGCCAGCAGCCCCATGCCGCTAGCGGGGTACGAGACCCAGTACTTC
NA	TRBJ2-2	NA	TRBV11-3	CASSLARVLAGELFF	TGTGCCAGCAGCTTAGCCAGGGTTTTAGCCGGGGAGCTGTTTTTT
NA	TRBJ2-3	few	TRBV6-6	CASSYRGVPDTQYF	TGTGCCAGCAGTTACCGGGGAGTCCCAGATACGCAGTATTTT
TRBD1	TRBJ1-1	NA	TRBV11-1	CASSKGQVLTMNTEAFF	TGTGCCAGCAGCAAGGGACAGGTTTTGACGATGAACACTGAAGCTTTCTTT
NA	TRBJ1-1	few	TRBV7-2	CASSLEAGGNTEAFF	TGTGCCAGCAGCTTAGAAGCAGGAGGGAACACTGAAGCTTTCTTT
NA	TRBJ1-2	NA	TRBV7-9	CASSLARPDREPHYYGYTF	TGTGCCAGCAGCTTAGCACGACCGGACAGAGAACCCCACTACTATGGCTACACCTTC
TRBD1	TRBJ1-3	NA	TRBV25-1	CASRDTGGSGNTIYF	TGTGCCAGCAGGGATACAGGGGGCTCTGGAAACACCATATATTTT
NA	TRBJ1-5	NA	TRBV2	CASSEGATGTQPQHF	TGTGCCAGCAGTGAAGGCGCAACAGGGACCCAGCCCCAGCATTTT
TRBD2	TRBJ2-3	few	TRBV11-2	CASSLEGISGGANTQYF	TGTGCCAGCAGCTTAGAAGGGATTAGCGGGGGGGCTAATACGCAGTATTTT
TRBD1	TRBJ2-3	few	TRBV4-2	CASSLQWQGARDTQYF	TGTGCCAGCAGCCTTCAGTGGCAGGGGGCGCGGGATACGCAGTATTTT
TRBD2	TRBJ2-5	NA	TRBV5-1	CASSLVSSGGQETQYF	TGCGCCAGCAGCTTGGTTTCTAGCGGGGGTCAAGAGACCCAGTACTTC
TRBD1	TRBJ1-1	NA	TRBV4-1	CASSQDKGTGAFF	TGCGCCAGCAGCCAAGATAAGGGGACAGGAGCTTTCTTT
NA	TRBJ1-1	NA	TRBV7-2	CASSPVVSSEAFF	TGTGCCAGCAGCCCCGTTGTTAGTTCTGAAGCTTTCTTT
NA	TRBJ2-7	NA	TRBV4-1	CASSQVWGATAYEQYF	TGCGCCAGCAGCCAAGTGTGGGGGGCCACAGCCTACGAGCAGTACTTC
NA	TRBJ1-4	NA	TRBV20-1	CSVRSYEKLFF	TGCAGTGTCCGGTCTTATGAAAAACTGTTTTTT
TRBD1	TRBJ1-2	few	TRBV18	CASSPARGQGGGYGYTF	TGTGCCAGCTCGCCAGCTCGAGGACAGGGGGGAGGCTATGGCTACACCTTC
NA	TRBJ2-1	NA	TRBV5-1	CASSSGQWSYNEQFF	TGCGCCAGCAGCTCCGGGCAGTGGTCCTACAATGAGCAGTTCTTC
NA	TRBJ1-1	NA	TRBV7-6	CASSLYQGGRTEAFF	TGTGCCAGCAGCCTCTATCAGGGTGGGAGGACTGAAGCTTTCTTT
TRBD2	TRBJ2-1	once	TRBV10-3	CAISDPRTSGTNNEQFF	TGTGCCATCAGTGATCCCCGGACTAGCGGGACCAACAATGAGCAGTTCTTC
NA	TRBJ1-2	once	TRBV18	CASSPSRDYGYTF	TGTGCCAGCTCACCAAGCAGAGACTATGGCTACACCTTC
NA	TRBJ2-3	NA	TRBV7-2	CASSPLRTVTDTQYF	TGTGCCAGCAGCCCCCTCAGGACAGTTACAGATACGCAGTATTTT
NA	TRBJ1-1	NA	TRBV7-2	CASSSPGITAFF	TGTGCCAGCAGCTCCCCTGGGATCACAGCTTTCTTT
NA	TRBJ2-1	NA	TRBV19	CASSMGLLSYNEQFF	TGTGCCAGTAGTATGGGGCTCCTCTCCTACAATGAGCAGTTCTTC
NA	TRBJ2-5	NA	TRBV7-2	CASSLGRRGGQETQYF	TGTGCCAGCAGCTTAGGTCGAAGAGGGGGGCAAGAGACCCAGTACTTC
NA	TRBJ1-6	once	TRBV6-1	CASSEAGGHGSPLHF	TGTGCCAGCAGTGAAGCGGGGGGGCACGGTTCACCCCTCCACTTT
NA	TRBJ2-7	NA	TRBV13	CASSRGSYEQYF	TGTGCCAGCAGTAGGGGCAGCTACGAGCAGTACTTC
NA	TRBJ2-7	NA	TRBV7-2	CASSLRYEQYF	TGTGCCAGCAGCTTAAGATACGAGCAGTACTTC